This T cell receptor beta chain came from a study of T cell responses to AZD1222 COVID-19 vaccine. Study-wide results and limits: Baseline seropositivity occurred in only a handful of AZD1222 recipients. Clonal diversity may have been underestimated, and the donors were mostly white British, with more females than males.

As to this clone: Its target is not known.

Trimming pared 8 bases from V and 5 bases from J, leaving 13 bases between. CDR3 length: 12 residues. The germline V gene has CDR1 MNHEY and CDR2 SVGAGI. Data came from immunoSEQ multiplex PCR; TCRdb stores just in-frame clones and leaves some out. The table has some 140,000 clones, approximately 85% seen once. The sample in question was peripheral blood, obtained 28 days after the second AZD1222 dose. J is TRBJ2-7 and V is TRBV6-5; possible D gene TRBD1, 6 bases. The clonotype comes from an adult who received the AZD1222 COVID-19 vaccine. CDR3 nucleotides: TGTGCCAGCCGGAATAGGGGGAACGAGCAGTACTTC. Its protein is CASRNRGNEQYF.